This passage covers 4 T cell receptor beta chains from one sample sequenced in a study of CD8 T cells in ankylosing spondylitis. TCRdb re-called the 5' RACE reads with MiXCR, one entry per CDR3 protein. The sample yields about 130,000 distinct CDR3 sequences, approximately 7.3% seen once. Specimen: blood, either unsorted or a sorted T cell fraction (not recorded which). The receptors here all came from a female donor with ankylosing spondylitis or in good health (not recorded which).

Comment on this clonotype: With a much larger clone just one base away, this may be a read error. The gene calls are TRBV19 and TRBJ1-5; D unclear. The CDR3 loop spans 13 amino acids. Germline CDR1 LNHDA, CDR2 SQIVND (reference sequence). The CDR3 sequence is CACSGRWNQPQHF. In nucleotides, the CDR3 is TGTGCCTGTAGTGGCCGGTGGAATCAGCCCCAGCATTTT. Variable domain in full (rest from reference TRBV19 and TRBJ1-5): DGGITQSPKYLFRKEGQNVTLSCEQNLNHDAMYWYRQDPGQGLRLIYYSQIVNDFQKGDIAEGYSVSREKKESFPLTVTSAQKNPTAFYLCACSGRWNQPQHFGDGTRLSIL.

This clonotype was counted many times. The rearrangement uses TRBV29-1 and TRBJ1-1; D is perhaps TRBD1 (6 bases). CDR1 is SQVTM, CDR2 ANQGSEA, per germline. This CDR3 is 15 amino acids long. The ends were cut back, 7 bases at V and 0 bases at J, with 18 bases in the middle. The CDR3 DNA sequence: TGCAGCGGCGGACAGCGGATAACCATGAACACTGAAGCTTTCTTT. Its translation is CSGGQRITMNTEAFF.

As concerns this clonotype: A single base separates this from a much larger clone, so it may be a read error. The chain's CDR3 is CAISPIGQGRLLMNTEAFF. The CDR3 nucleotides read TGTGCCATCAGCCCTATAGGTCAGGGGCGCCTTCTCATGAACACTGAAGCTTTCTTT. The genes are TRBV2 and TRBJ1-1; D is possibly TRBD1 (6 bases). The germline V and J ends were trimmed by 10 bases and 0 bases, with 30 bases remaining between them. Germline lookup yields CDR1 SNHLY and CDR2 FYNNEI. The CDR3 is 19 amino acids.

The chain couples TRBV4-1 to TRBJ1-4; 10 bases fit TRBD1. V was clipped by 7 bases and J by 3 bases; unmatched bases: 17. This CDR3 is 19 amino acids long. Germline CDR1 reads MGHRA; CDR2 reads YSYEKL. The CDR3 DNA sequence: TGCGCCAGCAAACGATCGAAAGGACAGGGGGGGAGGGCTAATGAAAAACTGTTTTTT. Translated, it gives CASKRSKGQGGRANEKLFF.